Below, 18 T cell receptor beta chains from the same sample are listed, as sequenced in a study of blood T cell repertoires in COVID-19. Profiled with immunoSEQ multiplex PCR; TCRdb holds only in-frame clones, not every one. The repertoire holds about 250,000 clones, with around 91% as singletons. Sequencing was done on a sample of PBMCs or T cells enriched from blood (not recorded which). Source of these receptors: a woman between 18 and 30 years old who had recovered from COVID-19.

The chain has TRBV10-3 and TRBJ1-2, with 8 bases fitting TRBD1. The junction had 4 bases not matched to a gene; V was cut back by 6 bases and J by 4 bases. Germline V gene sequence: CDR1 ENHRY, CDR2 SYGVKD. The CDR3 has 13 residues. The CDR3 bases are TGTGCCATCAGGGGGGACAGGTTCTATGGCTACACCTTC. As protein: CAIRGDRFYGYTF.

This rearrangement joins TRBV19 to TRBJ1-2; D may be TRBD1 (5 bases). Trimming cost V 6 bases and J 3 bases, with 8 bases left between them. Germline CDR1 and CDR2: LNHDA and SQIVND (reference sequence). The CDR3 loop spans 12 amino acids. CDR3 in amino acids: CASRDSYYGYTF. CDR3 DNA sequence: TGTGCCAGTAGAGACAGTTACTATGGCTACACCTTC.

The chain joins TRBV28 to TRBJ2-7; 7 nucleotides agree with TRBD1. The CDR3 length is 15 residues. V dropped 3 bases and J dropped 1; count of bases not matched to a gene: 6. Per the germline V gene, CDR1 is MDHEN and CDR2 is SYDVKM. This chain's CDR3 is CASSFLGQVSYEQYF. In DNA, the CDR3 is TGTGCCAGCAGTTTCCTCGGACAGGTGTCCTACGAGCAGTACTTC.

The rearrangement links TRBV3-1 (or the pseudogene TRBV3-2) to TRBJ2-3; a weak D match, TRBD2 (5 bases). The CDR3 is 17 residues long. Germline loops: CDR1 LGHDT, CDR2 YNNKEL (reference sequence). Deletions cut 2 bases from V and 4 bases from J, with 19 bases between. In nucleotides, the CDR3 is TGTGCCAGCAGCCAACTGAAAATGGGGTTTAGCGCAGATACGCAGTATTTT. This gives the protein CASSQLKMGFSADTQYF.

This clone was seen a single time. A much larger clone sits a single nucleotide away, making a read error possible. The rearrangement joins TRBV6-1 to TRBJ2-7; 11 nucleotides line up with TRBD1. V gave up 3 bases and J gave up 3 bases; unmatched junction bases: 1. Germline V gene sequence: CDR1 MNHNS, CDR2 SASEGT. This CDR3 has 14 amino acids. CDR3 sequence (DNA): TGTGCCAGCAGTGAGGGGACAGGGGGCTACGAGCAGTACTTC. As protein: CASSEGTGGYEQYF.

The chain combines TRBV6-5 with TRBJ1-5; 7 nucleotides line up with TRBD1. V trimming: 5 bases; J trimming: 5 bases; junction bases outside the gene matches: 3. CDR3 size: 13 residues. Germline CDR1 is MNHEY and CDR2 is SVGAGI. The CDR3 loop is CASSTGVDQPQHF. The CDR3 DNA reads as TGTGCCAGCAGTACAGGGGTCGATCAGCCCCAGCATTTT.

This chain joins TRBV5-5 and TRBJ2-1; TRBD2 might be the D (6 bases). The CDR3 runs 12 residues. Per the germline V gene, CDR1 is SGHKS and CDR2 is YYEKEE (reference sequence). V lost 4 bases to trimming and J lost 7 bases, with 9 bases between them. For the CDR3, the DNA is TGTGCCAGCAGCCCTGGACTAAATGAGCAGTTCTTC. Residues: CASSPGLNEQFF.

The sample holds a few counts of this clone. The chain carries TRBV28 and TRBJ1-6; D is unresolved. The germline gives CDR1 MDHEN, CDR2 SYDVKM. Trimming removed 10 bases at V and 9 bases at J, with 10 bases between. This CDR3 comprises 11 residues. CDR3 sequence: CATQARSPLHF. The CDR3, as DNA: TGTGCCACCCAAGCCCGTTCACCCCTCCACTTT.

The chain is built from TRBV11-3 and TRBJ2-1; 12 bases align to TRBD1. Per germline, CDR1 SGHNT and CDR2 YENEEA. The CDR3 spans 15 residues. The V segment lost 4 bases and the J segment 5 bases; nucleotides outside the gene matches: 3. The CDR3 reads CASSSGQGADNEQFF. In DNA, the CDR3 is TGTGCCAGCAGCTCGGGACAGGGGGCGGACAATGAGCAGTTCTTC.

This chain connects TRBV5-1 to TRBJ1-3; unclear D gene. Per germline, CDR1 SGHRS and CDR2 YFSETQ. Trimming removed 0 bases at V and 0 bases at J, with 10 bases between. The CDR3 is 16 amino acids. The CDR3 DNA is TGCGCCAGCAGCTTGGGATCGGGGATCTCTGGAAACACCATATATTTT. This sequence encodes CASSLGSGISGNTIYF. The full variable domain, completed using reference TRBV5-1 and TRBJ1-3, is KAGVTQTPRYLIKTRGQQVTLSCSPISGHRSVSWYQQTPGQGLQFLFEYFSETQRNKGNFPGRFSGRQFSNSRSEMNVSTLELGDSALYLCASSLGSGISGNTIYFGEGSWLTVV.

The sample holds one count of this clone. V and J are TRBV9 and TRBJ1-2; 7 nucleotides line up with TRBD1. From germline, CDR1 is SGDLS and CDR2 YYNGEE. V lost 3 bases to trimming and J lost 5 bases; unmatched junction nucleotides: 4. The CDR3 runs to 13 residues. CDR3 DNA: TGTGCCAGCAGCGCATACAGGGGATATGGCTACACCTTC. The encoded protein is CASSAYRGYGYTF.

The rearrangement joins TRBV3-1 (or the pseudogene TRBV3-2) to TRBJ1-1, with D possibly being TRBD1 (5 bases). Deletions cut 3 bases from V and 0 bases from J, with 11 bases between. Germline CDR1 is LGHDT and CDR2 is YNNKEL (reference sequence). This CDR3 contains 15 residues. The CDR3 DNA follows: TGTGCCAGCAGCCAGCGGCAGGGAATGAACACTGAAGCTTTCTTT. As protein: CASSQRQGMNTEAFF.

This sequence joins TRBV20-1 and TRBJ2-3; 11 nucleotides match TRBD2. The CDR3 covers 17 residues. J lost 5 bases, V lost 3 bases, and 13 bases had no gene match. The germline CDR1 and CDR2 sequences are DFQATT and SNEGSKA (reference sequence). CDR3 DNA sequence: TGCAGTGCTAGTCTTAGCGGGGGGGATTTGTGGGGAGATACGCAGTATTTT. Its translation: CSASLSGGDLWGDTQYF.

This chain uses TRBV10-1 with TRBJ1-2, with 7 bases identical to TRBD1. The germline V gene has CDR1 WNHNN and CDR2 SYGVQD (reference sequence). This CDR3 spans 15 amino acids. J gave up 8 bases and V 3 bases, and 12 bases lay outside the gene matches. The DNA for the CDR3 is TGCGCCAGCAGTGATGACAGGGCTGGAGGTATGGGCTACACCTTC. Its translation: CASSDDRAGGMGYTF.

The gene calls are TRBV18 and TRBJ1-4, with TRBD1 as a possible D gene (6 bases). The CDR3 totals 15 residues. V lost 6 bases to trimming and J lost 8 bases, with 19 bases between them. Germline loops: CDR1 KGHSH, CDR2 LQKENI. The CDR3, as DNA: TGTGCCAGCTCTCCTGATACTCAACAGGGCGAAAAACTGTTTTTT. Its protein is CASSPDTQQGEKLFF. Looking up the rest from reference TRBV18 and TRBJ1-4 gives the full variable domain: NAGVMQNPRHLVRRRGQEARLRCSPMKGHSHVYWYRQLPEEGLKFMVYLQKENIIDESGMPKERFSAEFPKEGPSILRIQQVVRGDSAAYFCASSPDTQQGEKLFFGSGTQLSVL.

This sequence joins TRBV9 and TRBJ2-7; no firm D call. This CDR3 region has 13 residues. Germline CDR1 and CDR2: SGDLS and YYNGEE. V lost 0 bases to trimming and J lost 0 bases, with 4 bases between them. Here the CDR3 reads CASSVDLSYEQYF. In DNA form, the CDR3 reads TGTGCCAGCAGCGTAGATCTCTCCTACGAGCAGTACTTC.

The chain carries TRBV25-1 and TRBJ2-3, with TRBD1 matching 11 bases. The V segment lost 2 bases and the J segment 4 bases; nucleotides outside the gene matches: 2. The CDR3 is 15 amino acids. The germline V gene encodes CDR1 MGHDK and CDR2 SYGVNS. CDR3 sequence reads: CASSEGTGGADTQYF. CDR3 bases: TGTGCCAGCAGTGAAGGGACAGGGGGGGCAGATACGCAGTATTTT.

This clone turned up a few times. The J gene is TRBJ1-4, the V gene TRBV28; possibly TRBD1 for D (5 bases). V lost 8 bases and J lost 7, with 14 bases in between. Germline assignment: CDR1 MDHEN and CDR2 SYDVKM. The CDR3 is 13 amino acids. In nucleotides, the CDR3 is TGTGCCAGCGTGGGGGGAACCTCTGAAAAACTGTTTTTT. Protein: CASVGGTSEKLFF.